This is a list of T cell receptor beta chains from one sample in a study of OX40 agonist ivuxolimab in advanced cancers. Sequenced by immunoSEQ multiplex PCR; TCRdb stores in-frame clones only, minus some. Of about 110,000 clones in the sample, approximately 90% were seen once. The starting material was CD4+ or CD8+ T cells sorted from blood, obtained in a trial of the OX40 agonist ivuxolimab. These receptors all stem from an adult with an advanced solid tumor such as melanoma, head and neck, liver or kidney cancer. Both conserved end residues are part of each CDR3. D genes are given only for firm matches. Some rows mark clone size as missing; the rest say once, few, many or name a class of expanded clone.

D gene	J gene	clone size	V gene	CDR3 DNA	CDR3 protein
.	TRBJ1-5	.	TRBV7-2	TGTGCCAGCAGCTTAGTCTTGGGGCAGCCTTATAGCAATCAGCCCCAGCATTTT	CASSLVLGQPYSNQPQHF
.	TRBJ1-2	once	TRBV5-1	TGCGCCAGCAGCTTGACTCGGGCTAACTATGGCTACACCTTC	CASSLTRANYGYTF
.	TRBJ2-2	.	TRBV28	TGTGCCAGCAGTTTCCCCGTTGGGCAGGGGATAGGCGCCGGGGAGCTGTTTTTT	CASSFPVGQGIGAGELFF
.	TRBJ2-7	.	TRBV28	TGTGCCAGCGCACAAACAGCAACCTACGAGCAGTACTTC	CASAQTATYEQYF
.	TRBJ1-1	.	TRBV5-1	TGCGCCAGCAAAATAAATGGCGGCACTGAAGCTTTCTTT	CASKINGGTEAFF
.	TRBJ1-1	once	TRBV5-1	TGCGCCAGCAGCCTAAACTGGAGAGAGACTGAAGCTTTCTTT	CASSLNWRETEAFF
TRBD2	TRBJ2-1	.	TRBV7-3	TGTGCCAGCAGTCGTACTAGCGGGAGCTACAATGAGCAGTTCTTC	CASSRTSGSYNEQFF
TRBD1	TRBJ1-5	.	TRBV28	TGTGCCAGCAGTTTCAGGGGGACCAGCAATCAGCCCCAGCATTTT	CASSFRGTSNQPQHF
.	TRBJ2-6	once	TRBV14	TGTGCCAGCAGCCAGGCATCTACTTACTCTGGGGCCAACGTCCTGACTTTC	CASSQASTYSGANVLTF
.	TRBJ2-1	.	TRBV5-1	TGCGCCAGCAGCTTGGTTGCGGGGCCCTACAATGAGCAGTTCTTC	CASSLVAGPYNEQFF
TRBD1	TRBJ1-1	.	TRBV5-6	TGTGCCAGCAGCCCCCCGGACAGGGCCCATACTGAAGCTTTCTTT	CASSPPDRAHTEAFF
.	TRBJ1-4	.	TRBV9	TGTGCCAGCAGCCCCCGGGAACCTTCAACTAATGAAAAACTGTTTTTT	CASSPREPSTNEKLFF
TRBD2	TRBJ2-7	.	TRBV9	TGTGCCAGCAGCTTTCGGGGGGGTCTTTCCTACGAGCAGTACTTC	CASSFRGGLSYEQYF
TRBD2	TRBJ2-1	once	TRBV18	TGTGCCAGCTTGCTAGCGGGAGGGATGGATGAGCAGTTCTTC	CASLLAGGMDEQFF
.	TRBJ2-5	.	TRBV4-2	TGTGCCAGCAGCCAACCGGGTGTTGGGACCCAGTACTTC	CASSQPGVGTQYF
.	TRBJ1-5	once	TRBV9	TGTGCCAGCAGCGGCGGGACACATAATCAGCCCCAGCATTTT	CASSGGTHNQPQHF
.	TRBJ1-4	.	TRBV7-6	TGTGCCAGCAGCTTATACCAGGGGAATGAAAAACTGTTTTTT	CASSLYQGNEKLFF
TRBD1	TRBJ2-7	.	TRBV5-1	TGCGCCAGCAGCTTGGGGGCCCGACAGGGCACCTACGAGCAGTACTTC	CASSLGARQGTYEQYF
.	TRBJ2-5	.	TRBV19	TGTGCCAGTAGTATCCAGGGGCTACGATTTCAAGAGACCCAGTACTTC	CASSIQGLRFQETQYF
.	TRBJ1-2	.	TRBV5-8	TGTGCCAGCAGCTTCGGGGCATTCTATGGCTACACCTTC	CASSFGAFYGYTF
TRBD1	TRBJ1-4	.	TRBV30	TGTGCCTGGAGTGTACAGGGACAGGGGGATTTAAAACTGTTTTTT	CAWSVQGQGDLKLFF
.	TRBJ2-5	.	TRBV7-7	TGTGCTAGCAGCTTAGGGTGGGCGCAAGAGACCCAGTACTTC	CASSLGWAQETQYF
.	TRBJ2-1	.	TRBV19	TGTGCCAGTAGTACCCGGGACGGGGGAGAGTTCTTC	CASSTRDGGEFF
TRBD2	TRBJ2-7	once	TRBV7-2	TGTGCCAGCAGCTTAGGAGCGGGAGGGCGGGAGCAGTACTTC	CASSLGAGGREQYF
.	TRBJ1-3	.	TRBV9	TGTGCCAGCAGCGCTTCTGGAAACACCATATATTTT	CASSASGNTIYF
.	TRBJ2-7	.	TRBV27	TGTGCCAGCAGGGAAGGAATCGAGCAGTACTTC	CASREGIEQYF
TRBD1	TRBJ2-7	.	TRBV6-1	TGTGCCAGCAGTACACAAGGACAGGGGGCCTACGAGCAGTACTTC	CASSTQGQGAYEQYF
TRBD1	TRBJ2-5	.	TRBV15	TGTGCCACCAGCAGAGAATTTCCGGGACAGAGTAAACAAGAGACCCAGTACTTC	CATSREFPGQSKQETQYF
TRBD2	TRBJ2-5	.	TRBV5-6	TGTGCCAGCACCCCTACGGGGGGGACGGAGACCCAGTACTTC	CASTPTGGTETQYF
TRBD1	TRBJ2-7	.	TRBV28	TGTGCCAGCAACCGCCCAGGGGGCAATTACGAGCAGTACTTC	CASNRPGGNYEQYF
.	TRBJ1-5	few	TRBV19	TGTGCCGCGGGGCCGTTGCTCACAAATCAGCCCCAGCATTTT	CAAGPLLTNQPQHF
.	TRBJ1-1	.	TRBV4-3	TGCGCCAGCAGCCAAGCGGGGAACACTGAAGCTTTCTTT	CASSQAGNTEAFF
.	TRBJ2-5	.	TRBV10-3	TGTGCCATCGGGGACCTGGAGACCCAGTACTTC	CAIGDLETQYF
.	TRBJ1-5	.	TRBV19	TGTGCCAGTACCAAAACCGGGACGGGCTCAGCTTGGAACAACGAGAATCAGCCCCAGCATTTT	CASTKTGTGSAWNNENQPQHF
.	TRBJ2-7	.	TRBV10-3	TGTGCCATCGGATCAATTTCAGACGAGCAGTACTTC	CAIGSISDEQYF
.	TRBJ2-1	few	TRBV27	TGTGCCAGCAGTCTCTACAATGAGCAGTTCTTC	CASSLYNEQFF
TRBD1	TRBJ2-7	.	TRBV7-9	TGTGCCAGCAGCATCGGACAGGACCGATTCTACGAGCAGTACTTC	CASSIGQDRFYEQYF
TRBD2	TRBJ2-1	once	TRBV5-1	TGCGCCAGCAGCCCGGGGACTAGCGGAGGCTCCTACAATGAGCAGTTCTTC	CASSPGTSGGSYNEQFF
.	TRBJ1-4	.	TRBV19	TGTGCCAGTAGCCTACCCCCAGCCAGCGCGACTAATGAAAAACTGTTTTTT	CASSLPPASATNEKLFF
TRBD2	TRBJ2-7	.	TRBV9	TGTGCCAGCAGCCCAGGACTAGGGTTGGACGAGCAGTACTTC	CASSPGLGLDEQYF
.	TRBJ1-2	.	TRBV25-1	TGTGCCAGCAGTGAAGAACACGGCCTCTATGGCTACACCTTC	CASSEEHGLYGYTF
.	TRBJ1-1	.	TRBV19	TGTGCCAGTAGTAAAGATCAGACAACGGGCATGAACACTGAAGCTTTCTTT	CASSKDQTTGMNTEAFF
TRBD1	TRBJ2-7	.	TRBV28	TGTGCCAGCACCCCAGCAGGGGGGGACAGGGACGAGCAGTACTTC	CASTPAGGDRDEQYF
.	TRBJ2-7	.	TRBV10-1	TGCGCCACCTGGGGGGCCAAAGTGACGGAGATCTACGAGCAGTACTTC	CATWGAKVTEIYEQYF
TRBD2	TRBJ2-1	few	TRBV19	TGTGCCAGTAGTATCGGGGTAGCGGGAGGGCCTATGGGCGAGCAGTTCTTC	CASSIGVAGGPMGEQFF
TRBD1	TRBJ2-7	.	TRBV7-9	TGTGCCAGCAGCCCCGAATGGACAGGGGAGGGCGAGCAGTACTTC	CASSPEWTGEGEQYF
TRBD1	TRBJ2-1	once	TRBV5-4	TGTGCCAGCAGTTTGGGGGCCTCAACAGGGGGCTCTGGCTACAATGAGCAGTTCTTC	CASSLGASTGGSGYNEQFF
TRBD1	TRBJ2-2	few	TRBV25-1	TGTGCCAGCAGGGACAGGGGTGCCGGGGAGCTGTTTTTT	CASRDRGAGELFF